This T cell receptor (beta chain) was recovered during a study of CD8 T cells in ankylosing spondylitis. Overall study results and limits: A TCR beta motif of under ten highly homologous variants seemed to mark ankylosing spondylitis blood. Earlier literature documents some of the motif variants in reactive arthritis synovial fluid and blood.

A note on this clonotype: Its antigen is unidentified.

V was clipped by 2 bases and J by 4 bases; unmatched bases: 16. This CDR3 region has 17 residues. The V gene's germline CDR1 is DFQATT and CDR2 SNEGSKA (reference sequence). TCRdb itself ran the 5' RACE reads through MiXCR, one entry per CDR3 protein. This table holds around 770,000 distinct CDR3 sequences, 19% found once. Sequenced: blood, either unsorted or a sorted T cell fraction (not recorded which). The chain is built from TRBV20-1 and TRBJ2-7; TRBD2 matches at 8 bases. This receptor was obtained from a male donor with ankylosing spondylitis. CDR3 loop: CSARSQGTRGGLYEQYF. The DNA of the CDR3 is TGCAGTGCTAGATCCCAAGGGACACGGGGGGGCCTTTACGAGCAGTACTTC.